This TCR beta chain is from a study of blood T cell repertoires in COVID-19. In the study overall: The origin of the acute and convalescent COVID-19 samples was the United States, Italy and Spain. In each case, the material was cDNA or gDNA derived from T cells, B-cell-depleted T cells, or PBMCs.

CDR1 and CDR2 (germline): WNHNN, SYGVQD (reference sequence). V lost 5 bases, J lost 9 bases, and 14 bases lay in between. CDR3 length: 13 residues. Methods used by the authors: Nucleated cell number was recorded as an estimate derived from reference gene primer amplification. Using immunoSEQ multiplex PCR, the repertoire was profiled, and TCRdb retains in-frame clones only, with some absent. That table gives V, J and clone size, and the DNA gave D and trimming. The data show about 270,000 clones, 89% seen once. V gene TRBV10-1 combines with J gene TRBJ2-1; D ambiguous. The specimen was peripheral blood. This sequence originates from a man aged 45-60 years with acute or convalescent COVID-19. CDR3 region: CASSPSPNTEQFF. The CDR3, as DNA: TGCGCCAGCAGTCCCTCCCCGAACACTGAGCAGTTCTTC.